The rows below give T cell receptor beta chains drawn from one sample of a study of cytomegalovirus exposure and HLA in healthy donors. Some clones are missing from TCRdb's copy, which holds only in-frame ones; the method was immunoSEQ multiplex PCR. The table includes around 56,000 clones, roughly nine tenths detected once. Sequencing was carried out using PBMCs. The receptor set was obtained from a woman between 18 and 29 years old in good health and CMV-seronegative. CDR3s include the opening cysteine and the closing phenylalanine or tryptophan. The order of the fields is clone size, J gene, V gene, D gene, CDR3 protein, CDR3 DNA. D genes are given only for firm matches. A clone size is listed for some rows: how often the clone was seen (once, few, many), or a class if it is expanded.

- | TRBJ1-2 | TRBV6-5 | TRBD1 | CASSEGQGYGYTF | TGTGCCAGCAGCGAGGGACAGGGCTATGGCTACACCTTC
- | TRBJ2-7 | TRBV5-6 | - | CASSWGLYEQYF | TGTGCCAGCAGCTGGGGACTCTACGAGCAGTACTTC
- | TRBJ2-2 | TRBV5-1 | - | CASSETEAGELFF | TGCGCCAGCAGCGAGACGGAGGCCGGGGAGCTGTTTTTT
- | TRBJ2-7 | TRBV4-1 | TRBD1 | CASSLYPPSSTGESEQYF | TGCGCCAGCAGCCTTTACCCCCCAAGTTCGACAGGGGAGAGCGAGCAGTACTTC
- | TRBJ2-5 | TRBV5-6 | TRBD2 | CASSFGGRARETQYF | TGTGCCAGCAGCTTTGGGGGGAGGGCCCGGGAGACCCAGTACTTC
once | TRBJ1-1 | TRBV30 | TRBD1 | CAWKTGQRGHAEAFF | TGTGCCTGGAAGACAGGGCAAAGGGGACACGCTGAAGCTTTCTTT
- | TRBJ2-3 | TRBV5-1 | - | CASSLVPLSTDTQYF | TGCGCCAGCAGCTTGGTCCCCCTTAGCACAGATACGCAGTATTTT
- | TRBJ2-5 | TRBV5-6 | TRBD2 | CASSLAGGSGVPETQYF | TGTGCCAGCAGCTTGGCGGGGGGGAGCGGGGTTCCAGAGACCCAGTACTTC
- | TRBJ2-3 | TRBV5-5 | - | CASSLGGRPDTQYF | TGTGCCAGCAGCTTGGGGGGGCGCCCAGATACGCAGTATTTT
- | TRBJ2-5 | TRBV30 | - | CAWNRGQETQYF | TGTGCCTGGAATAGAGGGCAAGAGACCCAGTACTTC
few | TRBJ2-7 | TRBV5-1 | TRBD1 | CASSIEPGTGVYEQYF | TGCGCCAGCAGCATAGAACCCGGGACAGGGGTCTACGAGCAGTACTTC
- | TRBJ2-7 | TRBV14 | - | CASSQPPGLPGGDEQYF | TGTGCCAGCAGCCAACCCCCGGGACTCCCAGGCGGGGACGAGCAGTACTTC
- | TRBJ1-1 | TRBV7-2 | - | CASSFPAGVMNTEAFF | TGTGCCAGCAGCTTCCCCGCTGGAGTCATGAACACTGAAGCTTTCTTT
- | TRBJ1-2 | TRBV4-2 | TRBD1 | CASSQGTGSFYGYTF | TGTGCCAGCAGCCAAGGGACAGGGAGCTTCTATGGCTACACCTTC
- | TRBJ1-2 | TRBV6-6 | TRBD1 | CASRTPTGGRSGYTF | TGTGCCAGCAGAACTCCGACAGGGGGTCGGTCGGGCTACACCTTC
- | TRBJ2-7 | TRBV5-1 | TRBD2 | CASSFSGFSYEQYF | TGCGCCAGCAGCTTTAGCGGGTTCTCCTACGAGCAGTACTTC
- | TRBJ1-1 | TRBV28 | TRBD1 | CASREGGRVPKAFF | TGTGCCAGCAGGGAAGGGGGCCGGGTTCCCAAAGCTTTCTTT
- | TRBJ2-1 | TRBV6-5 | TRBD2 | CASTRRLAGVNEQFF | TGTGCCAGCACTAGAAGACTAGCGGGAGTCAATGAGCAGTTCTTC
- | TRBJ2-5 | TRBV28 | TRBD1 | CASSTRGPETQYF | TGTGCCAGCAGTACCAGGGGGCCGGAGACCCAGTACTTC
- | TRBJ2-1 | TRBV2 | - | CASTAGKIYNEQFF | TGTGCCAGCACGGCGGGGAAGATCTACAATGAGCAGTTCTTC
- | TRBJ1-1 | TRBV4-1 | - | CASSQGVVGRDTEAFF | TGCGCCAGCAGCCAAGGAGTCGTAGGGCGGGACACTGAAGCTTTCTTT
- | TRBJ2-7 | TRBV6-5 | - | CASSLYGTYEQYF | TGTGCCAGCAGTTTGTACGGGACCTACGAGCAGTACTTC
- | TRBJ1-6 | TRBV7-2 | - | CASSLAQGDTPLHF | TGTGCCAGCAGCTTAGCGCAGGGCGACACCCCCCTCCACTTT
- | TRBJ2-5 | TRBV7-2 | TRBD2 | CASSLAGTSQETQYF | TGTGCCAGCAGCTTAGCCGGGACTAGCCAAGAGACCCAGTACTTC
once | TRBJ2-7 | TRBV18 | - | CASSPAGFYEQYF | TGTGCCAGCTCACCAGCCGGTTTCTACGAGCAGTACTTC
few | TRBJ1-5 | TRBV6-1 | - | CASSELRELKGNQPQHF | TGTGCCAGCAGTGAGCTTAGGGAGTTAAAGGGCAATCAGCCCCAGCATTTT
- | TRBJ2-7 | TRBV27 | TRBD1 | CASSPQRQGHSYEQYF | TGTGCCAGCAGTCCCCAAAGACAGGGCCACTCCTACGAGCAGTACTTC
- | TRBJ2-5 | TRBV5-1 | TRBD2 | CASSLLAGDGETQYF | TGCGCCAGCAGCTTACTAGCGGGAGATGGGGAGACCCAGTACTTC
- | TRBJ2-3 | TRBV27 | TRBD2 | CASSPLPHSGSPDTQYF | TGTGCCAGCAGTCCGTTACCCCATAGCGGGAGCCCAGATACGCAGTATTTT
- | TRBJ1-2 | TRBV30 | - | CAWKEQLGYTF | TGTGCCTGGAAAGAACAGCTTGGCTACACCTTC
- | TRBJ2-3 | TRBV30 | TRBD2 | CAWSPRPGGPRDTQYF | TGTGCCTGGAGCCCTAGGCCGGGAGGGCCGAGGGATACGCAGTATTTT
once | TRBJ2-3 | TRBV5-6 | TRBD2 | CASSLWTSGGGRTDTQYF | TGTGCCAGCAGCTTGTGGACTAGCGGGGGGGGTCGCACAGATACGCAGTATTTT
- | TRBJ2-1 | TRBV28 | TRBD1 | CASSSGGGGGTGANEQFF | TGTGCCAGCAGTTCGGGGGGGGGCGGTGGGACAGGGGCGAATGAGCAGTTCTTC
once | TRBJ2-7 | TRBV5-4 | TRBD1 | CASSRDRGTYEQYF | TGTGCCAGCAGCCGGGACAGGGGGACCTACGAGCAGTACTTC
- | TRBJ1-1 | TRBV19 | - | CASRGGNTEAFF | TGTGCCAGTAGAGGGGGGAACACTGAAGCTTTCTTT
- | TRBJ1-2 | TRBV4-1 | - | CASSQEWAGGYGYTF | TGCGCCAGCAGCCAAGAATGGGCAGGTGGCTATGGCTACACCTTC
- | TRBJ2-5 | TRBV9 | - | CASSVVGGGSETQYF | TGTGCCAGCAGCGTAGTTGGGGGAGGCTCAGAGACCCAGTACTTC
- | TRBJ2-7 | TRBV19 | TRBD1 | CASSSIGTGAFYEQYF | TGTGCCAGTAGTTCCATCGGGACAGGGGCCTTCTACGAGCAGTACTTC
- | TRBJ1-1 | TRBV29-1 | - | CSVESGYKLLF | TGCAGCGTTGAATCAGGGTATAAGCTTCTCTTT
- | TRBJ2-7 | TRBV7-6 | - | CASSPGGEQYF | TGTGCCAGCAGCCCCGGAGGAGAGCAGTACTTC
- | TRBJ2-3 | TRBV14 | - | CASSQVPLAERYF | TGTGCCAGCAGCCAAGTCCCCCTAGCAGAAAGATATTTT
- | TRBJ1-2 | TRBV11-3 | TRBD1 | CASSSDRGPHSYGYTF | TGTGCCAGCAGCTCGGACAGGGGGCCCCATAGCTATGGCTACACCTTC